This record concerns one T cell receptor (beta chain) sequence. TCRdb keeps only in-frame clones here, not all; method: immunoSEQ multiplex PCR. The data contain roughly 87,000 clones, 87% of them singletons. This sample was included in a study of PD-L1 blockade in urothelial cancer. As for the study in general: Anywhere from 0 to 3 prior chemotherapy regimens had been received by patients.

The ends were cut back, 2 bases at V and 5 bases at J, with 18 bases in the middle. This CDR3 is built from 15 residues. Germline V lookup: CDR1 GTSNPN, CDR2 SVGIG (reference sequence). The sample in question was PBMCs, obtained around atezolizumab (anti-PD-L1) treatment. The TCR originated in a woman in her 70s with urothelial cancer. This chain joins TRBV30 and TRBJ1-1; D remains ambiguous. CDR3 coding DNA: TGTGCCTGGAGTAGGAGAGCCCTCTCGGGGACTGAAGCTTTCTTT. Translated, it gives CAWSRRALSGTEAFF.